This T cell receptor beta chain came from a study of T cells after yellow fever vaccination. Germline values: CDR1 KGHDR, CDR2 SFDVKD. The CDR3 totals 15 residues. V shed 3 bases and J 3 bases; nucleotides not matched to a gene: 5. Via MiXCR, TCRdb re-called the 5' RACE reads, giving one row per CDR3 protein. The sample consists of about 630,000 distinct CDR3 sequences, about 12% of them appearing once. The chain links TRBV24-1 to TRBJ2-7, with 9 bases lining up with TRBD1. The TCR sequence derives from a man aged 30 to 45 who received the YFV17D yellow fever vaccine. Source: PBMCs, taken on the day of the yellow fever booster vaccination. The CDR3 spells CATSDGGQGVYEQYF. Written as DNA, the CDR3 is TGTGCCACCAGTGATGGGGGACAGGGTGTCTACGAGCAGTACTTC.